Listed below are T cell receptor beta chains from one sample, sequenced in a study of radiation and T cells in renal cell carcinoma. Generated by immunoSEQ multiplex PCR, the TCRdb table keeps only in-frame clones and is missing some. The profile shows 100,000 to 150,000 clones, roughly four fifths of them singletons. The sample in question was blood, obtained from a patient whose treatment included radiotherapy and nephrectomy. All receptors come from a man aged 50-59 years with renal cell carcinoma. Each CDR3 is given with its conserved first and last residue. The order of the fields is V gene, clone size, D gene, CDR3 length, J gene, CDR3 DNA, CDR3 protein. A D gene is named only where the DNA matches it firmly. Not all rows give a size; the values are once, few, many and, for expanded clones, a class.

TRBV7-8	NA	TRBD1	16	TRBJ1-1	TGTGCCAGCAGCATTACAGGGGAAGTGGCAAGCACTGAAGCTTTCTTT	CASSITGEVASTEAFF
TRBV27	NA	TRBD2	18	TRBJ2-1	TGTGCCAGCAGTTTATCACCGGGGGGGGTAGTAAAAAGGAATGAGCAGTTCTTC	CASSLSPGGVVKRNEQFF
TRBV2	NA	NA	17	TRBJ1-5	TGTGCCAGCAGTGTGGAGGAAAGCTGGGGCTACAATCAGCCCCAGCATTTT	CASSVEESWGYNQPQHF
TRBV29-1	NA	TRBD2	15	TRBJ2-7	TGCAGCGTGCGCAGACTAGCGGGAAAGGCCTACGAGCAGTACTTC	CSVRRLAGKAYEQYF
TRBV13	NA	TRBD2	16	TRBJ2-1	TGTGCCAGCAGCCCCTATAGCGGGGGCGGGGCCAATGAGCAGTTCTTC	CASSPYSGGGANEQFF
TRBV14	NA	NA	14	TRBJ2-7	TGTGCCAGCAGCCAACAGGGGCTCTCCTACGAGCAGTACTTC	CASSQQGLSYEQYF
TRBV6-5	NA	NA	14	TRBJ1-1	TGTGCCAGCGTGAAAATCCAGGGGCGGACTGAAGCTTTCTTT	CASVKIQGRTEAFF
TRBV6-5	NA	NA	15	TRBJ2-5	TGTGCCAGCAGTTACTCTTCAGGAACACAAGAGACCCAGTACTTC	CASSYSSGTQETQYF
TRBV2	NA	TRBD2	14	TRBJ2-7	TGTGCCACCAAGGCAGGGTGGCGGGAGTATGAGCAGTACTTC	CATKAGWREYEQYF
TRBV27	NA	TRBD1	17	TRBJ2-2	TGTGCCAGCAGTACTTACAGGGGATCCGAGGGCACCGGGGAGCTGTTTTTT	CASSTYRGSEGTGELFF
TRBV5-4	NA	TRBD1	15	TRBJ1-2	TGTGCCAGCAGGGCCGGGACAGGGACAAACTATGGCTACACCTTC	CASRAGTGTNYGYTF
TRBV6-5	NA	NA	15	TRBJ2-7	TGTGCCAGCAGTACCCGGGGCTTCAAATCCTACGAGCAGTACTTC	CASSTRGFKSYEQYF
TRBV18	NA	NA	15	TRBJ2-7	TGTGCCAGCTCACCACCAGGATTCGACCCCCCCGAGCAGTACTTC	CASSPPGFDPPEQYF
TRBV2	NA	TRBD2	14	TRBJ2-5	TGTGCCAGCAGCCCGGGACTAGCGGGAGAGACCCAGTACTTC	CASSPGLAGETQYF
TRBV6-1	NA	TRBD2	14	TRBJ2-1	TGTGCCACCCTAGCGGGACACGCCTACAATGAGCAGTTCTTC	CATLAGHAYNEQFF
TRBV9	NA	NA	16	TRBJ2-3	TGTGCCAGCAGCCTACGACAAAGGGACGGCACAGATACGCAGTATTTT	CASSLRQRDGTDTQYF
TRBV14	NA	NA	12	TRBJ1-2	TGTGCCAGCAGCCAAGTTTTAGGCGGCTACACCTTC	CASSQVLGGYTF
TRBV5-1	NA	NA	16	TRBJ2-3	TGCGCCAGCAGCCCACGGAGCAGGACCGGCACAGATACGCAGTATTTT	CASSPRSRTGTDTQYF
TRBV27	NA	TRBD2	20	TRBJ2-1	TGTGCCAGCAGTTCGTATGCTAGCGGGAGTAGTTTAGGGCACAATTCTGGACAGTTCTTC	CASSSYASGSSLGHNSGQFF
TRBV5-1	NA	NA	16	TRBJ2-5	TGCGCCAGCAGCTTGATGCCCGGTGCAGGGTTGGAGACCCAGTACTTC	CASSLMPGAGLETQYF
TRBV4-3	once	TRBD2	15	TRBJ2-7	TGCGCCAGCAGCCAAGGGACTAGCTCTGCGTACGAGCAGTACTTC	CASSQGTSSAYEQYF
TRBV4-1	NA	NA	16	TRBJ1-3	TGCGCCAGCAGCCCCCGGACAGCCACCTCTGGAAACACCATATATTTT	CASSPRTATSGNTIYF
TRBV5-5	NA	NA	15	TRBJ2-5	TGTGCCAGCAGCTTGGCGGGCATCCCCCAAGAGACCCAGTACTTC	CASSLAGIPQETQYF
TRBV4-3	NA	NA	15	TRBJ2-1	TGCGCCAGCAGCCAAGAGGTCGACGCCTACAATGAGCAGTTCTTC	CASSQEVDAYNEQFF
TRBV11-3	NA	TRBD1	12	TRBJ1-1	TGTGCCAGCAGCCCCCGGACAGGGGAAGCTTTCTTT	CASSPRTGEAFF
TRBV5-4	once	NA	17	TRBJ1-1	TGTGCCAGCAGCTTCCCTTTAGGCGGCGGGGGGAACACTGAAGCTTTCTTT	CASSFPLGGGGNTEAFF
TRBV28	NA	TRBD1	15	TRBJ1-4	TGTGCCAGCAGTTCAACAAAGGGGGCAGGGGAAAAACTGTTTTTT	CASSSTKGAGEKLFF
TRBV19	NA	TRBD2	14	TRBJ2-3	TGTGCTAGCGGACTAGCGGGGGGCCCAGATACGCAGTATTTT	CASGLAGGPDTQYF
TRBV7-3	NA	TRBD1	17	TRBJ1-1	TGTGCCAGCAGCTTAAGGGGGACAGGGGGTTTGTCCACTGAAGCTTTCTTT	CASSLRGTGGLSTEAFF
TRBV9	NA	TRBD1	16	TRBJ1-3	TGTGCCAGCAGCGTAGGAGACAGGGTACTGAGAAACACCATATATTTT	CASSVGDRVLRNTIYF
TRBV13	few	NA	17	TRBJ2-3	TGTGCCAGCAGCCCCCGGGGACGGGCATCGAGCACAGATACGCAGTATTTT	CASSPRGRASSTDTQYF
TRBV27	NA	TRBD1	16	TRBJ1-2	TGTGCCAGCAGCAAGCTAAAAGGGACAGGGTCAGATGGCTACACCTTC	CASSKLKGTGSDGYTF
TRBV6-1	NA	NA	15	TRBJ2-1	TGTGCCAGCAGTCCCTACCCGGGGGCGTTATATGAGCAGTTCTTC	CASSPYPGALYEQFF
TRBV2	NA	NA	12	TRBJ2-7	TGTGCCAGCAGTCGGCAGCTCTACGAGCAGTACTTC	CASSRQLYEQYF
TRBV7-2	NA	NA	15	TRBJ2-3	TGTGCCAGCAGCTTATCTAGCAACACGATGAGGACGCAGTATTTT	CASSLSSNTMRTQYF
TRBV9	NA	NA	17	TRBJ1-3	TGTGCCAGCAGCGTAGAGGTTGGGGGTGGAACTGGAAACACCATATATTTT	CASSVEVGGGTGNTIYF
TRBV5-1	NA	TRBD1	19	TRBJ1-3	TGCGCCAGCAGCTTGCCTACACGACAGGGATCGCCCTCTGGAAACACCATATATTTT	CASSLPTRQGSPSGNTIYF
TRBV5-4	NA	TRBD2	16	TRBJ2-1	TGTGCCAGCAGCTTTACTAGCGGGGGGGCCATTAATGAGCAGTTCTTC	CASSFTSGGAINEQFF
TRBV5-1	NA	TRBD1	15	TRBJ2-7	TGCGCCAGCAGCGTGACAGGGGGAAGCTCCTACGAGCAGTACTTC	CASSVTGGSSYEQYF
TRBV5-1	NA	NA	14	TRBJ1-2	TGCGCCAGCAGCTTGGCGCGAGCTAACTATGGCTACACCTTC	CASSLARANYGYTF
TRBV6-4	once	TRBD2	20	TRBJ2-3	TGTGCCAGCAGTGACTCGGTCGGGACTAGCGGGACTCCCGGCACAGATACGCAGTATTTT	CASSDSVGTSGTPGTDTQYF
TRBV9	NA	TRBD1	14	TRBJ1-2	TGTGCCAGCAGCGTAGTAGGACAGGGTGGTGGCTACACCTTC	CASSVVGQGGGYTF
TRBV5-4	NA	TRBD1	13	TRBJ1-3	TGTGCCAGCAGCCTGACAGGGTCGAACACCATATATTTT	CASSLTGSNTIYF
TRBV18	few	NA	13	TRBJ2-7	TGTGCCAGCTCACCACCCTCCAGTTACGAGCAGTACTTC	CASSPPSSYEQYF
TRBV29-1	NA	NA	14	TRBJ2-7	TGCAGCGCCGGCGGGGCGACAGGGACCTACGAGCAGTACTTC	CSAGGATGTYEQYF
TRBV6-5	NA	NA	14	TRBJ2-7	TGTGCCAGCAGTTCCCACGGGACAACCCACGAGCAGTACTTC	CASSSHGTTHEQYF
TRBV28	NA	NA	14	TRBJ1-3	TGTGCCAGCAGCTGGGGCTTCTCTGGAAACACCATATATTTT	CASSWGFSGNTIYF
TRBV14	NA	TRBD1	15	TRBJ2-7	TGTGCCAGCAGCCACCCCGGGACAGGAGCATCCGAGCAGTACTTC	CASSHPGTGASEQYF
TRBV2	NA	NA	16	TRBJ1-2	TGTGCCAGCAGTGATCCCGGCCTATCCCCGATTTATGGCTACACCTTC	CASSDPGLSPIYGYTF
TRBV7-3	NA	NA	15	TRBJ2-3	TGTGCCAGCATGCTACAGGGTTTGTCCACAGATACGCAGTATTTT	CASMLQGLSTDTQYF
TRBV5-1	NA	NA	13	TRBJ1-1	TGCGCCAGCAGAGGACAAACGAACACTGAAGCTTTCTTT	CASRGQTNTEAFF
TRBV6-5	many	NA	14	TRBJ1-1	TGTGCCAGCAGCTCCCCAGGGGTCCGCACTGAAGCTTTCTTT	CASSSPGVRTEAFF
TRBV29-1	NA	TRBD1	12	TRBJ2-5	TGCAGCATGGACAGGGCCGAGGGGACCCAGTACTTC	CSMDRAEGTQYF
TRBV5-1	NA	NA	11	TRBJ2-5	TGCGCCAGCAGCGAGCAAGAGACCCAGTACTTC	CASSEQETQYF